This is a list of T cell receptor beta chains from one sample in a study of blood T cells in healthy people across ages. Each CDR3 protein is one row after TCRdb ran MiXCR on the 5' RACE reads. Among approximately 900,000 distinct CDR3 sequences listed, roughly 48% were seen once. Sequences were obtained from blood. The receptor set was obtained from a man aged 30 to 39 in good health. The CDR3 runs from the conserved cysteine through the conserved F or W. Fields, in order: clone size, D gene, J gene, V gene, CDR3 DNA, CDR3 protein. A D gene is named only where the DNA matches it firmly. Not all rows give a size; the values are once, few, many and, for expanded clones, a class.

abundance: .; d_gene: .; j_gene: TRBJ2-5; v_gene: TRBV5-1; CDR3nt: TGCGCCAGCAGCGTGGGACGGCCGATCCAAGAGACCCAGTACTTC; CDR3aa: CASSVGRPIQETQYF
abundance: few; d_gene: .; j_gene: TRBJ1-2; v_gene: TRBV28; CDR3nt: TGTGCCAGCAGTTTATTTGGCAGGGCCTATGGCTACACCTTC; CDR3aa: CASSLFGRAYGYTF
abundance: many; d_gene: .; j_gene: TRBJ1-6; v_gene: TRBV27; CDR3nt: TGTGCCAGCAGTTTATCGGGAAGCGCAGACTCCTATAATTCACCCCTCCACTTT; CDR3aa: CASSLSGSADSYNSPLHF
abundance: .; d_gene: TRBD2; j_gene: TRBJ2-1; v_gene: TRBV4-3; CDR3nt: TGCGCCAGCAGCCAAGTGGCCGGGACTAGCGGACACAATGAGCAGTTCTTC; CDR3aa: CASSQVAGTSGHNEQFF
abundance: .; d_gene: TRBD1; j_gene: TRBJ2-3; v_gene: TRBV28; CDR3nt: TGTGCCAGCAGTTTTCCCCGGGACAGAATCTATCGCGATACGCAGTATTTT; CDR3aa: CASSFPRDRIYRDTQYF
abundance: .; d_gene: .; j_gene: TRBJ1-1; v_gene: TRBV12-3/TRBV12-4; CDR3nt: TGTGCCAGCACCGCGACCGAGATGAACACTGAAGCTTTCTTT; CDR3aa: CASTATEMNTEAFF
abundance: .; d_gene: .; j_gene: TRBJ2-1; v_gene: TRBV27; CDR3nt: TGTGCCAGCAGTTTAACGAATGTAGGGACCGATGAGCAGTTCTTC; CDR3aa: CASSLTNVGTDEQFF
abundance: .; d_gene: .; j_gene: TRBJ1-3; v_gene: TRBV6-2/TRBV6-3; CDR3nt: TGTGCCAGCAGTTACGCCGCCGGCGGAAACACCATATATTTT; CDR3aa: CASSYAAGGNTIYF
abundance: few; d_gene: TRBD2; j_gene: TRBJ2-7; v_gene: TRBV7-9; CDR3nt: TGTGCCAGCAGCGCGAGACTAGCGGGTTTCTCCTACGAGCAGTACTTC; CDR3aa: CASSARLAGFSYEQYF
abundance: few; d_gene: TRBD2; j_gene: TRBJ2-1; v_gene: TRBV6-2/TRBV6-3; CDR3nt: TGTGCCAGCAGTCCCGAGGCAGCGGGGGAACATGAGCAGTTCTTC; CDR3aa: CASSPEAAGEHEQFF
abundance: .; d_gene: .; j_gene: TRBJ1-1; v_gene: TRBV4-1; CDR3nt: TGCGCCAGCAGCCAAGAGCGGGCTCTGAACACTGAAGCTTTCTTT; CDR3aa: CASSQERALNTEAFF
abundance: .; d_gene: TRBD1; j_gene: TRBJ1-1; v_gene: TRBV15; CDR3nt: TGTGCCACCGGAGAGAGGACAGGGGCTGGCACTGAAGCTTTCTTT; CDR3aa: CATGERTGAGTEAFF
abundance: few; d_gene: TRBD1; j_gene: TRBJ2-3; v_gene: TRBV29-1; CDR3nt: TGCAGCGTTTCCGGGACAGGGGTAGGAGATACGCAGTATTTT; CDR3aa: CSVSGTGVGDTQYF
abundance: .; d_gene: .; j_gene: TRBJ1-1; v_gene: TRBV7-2; CDR3nt: TGTGCCAGCAGCCTCGAAGGGATCGCTGAAGCTTTCTTT; CDR3aa: CASSLEGIAEAFF
abundance: few; d_gene: .; j_gene: TRBJ2-7; v_gene: TRBV12-1; CDR3nt: TGTGCCAGCAGCCCCGGACTAGCGGGGGTTCCGCTCTACGAGCAGTACTTC; CDR3aa: CASSPGLAGVPLYEQYF
abundance: .; d_gene: .; j_gene: TRBJ2-7; v_gene: TRBV4-2; CDR3nt: TGTGCCAGCAGCCAAGATCCCCGGTCTGGGGGGTACTCCTACGAGCAGTACTTC; CDR3aa: CASSQDPRSGGYSYEQYF
abundance: .; d_gene: .; j_gene: TRBJ2-4; v_gene: TRBV6-5; CDR3nt: TGTGCCAGCAGCTACACGGGTATAGGGCAGGGTAAAAACATTCAGTACTTC; CDR3aa: CASSYTGIGQGKNIQYF
abundance: .; d_gene: TRBD2; j_gene: TRBJ2-5; v_gene: TRBV20-1; CDR3nt: TGCAGTTTTCCCGGGGGGGCCTGGGTTGAGACCCAGTACTTC; CDR3aa: CSFPGGAWVETQYF
abundance: many; d_gene: .; j_gene: TRBJ1-2; v_gene: TRBV18; CDR3nt: TGTGCCAGCTCACCAACGGCAAACTATGGCTACACCTTC; CDR3aa: CASSPTANYGYTF
abundance: .; d_gene: .; j_gene: TRBJ2-3; v_gene: TRBV3-1; CDR3nt: TGTGCCAGCAGCCACCAGACAGTTTCTAGCACAGATACGCAGTATTTT; CDR3aa: CASSHQTVSSTDTQYF
abundance: .; d_gene: TRBD2; j_gene: TRBJ2-7; v_gene: TRBV6-2/TRBV6-3; CDR3nt: TGTGCCAGCAGTTACCTCAGCGGGAGGTACGAGCAGTACTTC; CDR3aa: CASSYLSGRYEQYF
abundance: few; d_gene: .; j_gene: TRBJ2-7; v_gene: TRBV9; CDR3nt: TGTGCCAGCAGCGTAGGGGTAGCTAGCACTTACGAGCAGTACTTC; CDR3aa: CASSVGVASTYEQYF
abundance: many; d_gene: TRBD2; j_gene: TRBJ2-1; v_gene: TRBV5-1; CDR3nt: TGCGCCAGCAGCTCCCGCCCTTACACTAGCGGGGGTGACAATGAGCAGTTCTTC; CDR3aa: CASSSRPYTSGGDNEQFF
abundance: once; d_gene: .; j_gene: TRBJ2-1; v_gene: TRBV27; CDR3nt: TGTGCCAGCAGTTTAGTACAGGGAGGGAATGAGCAGTTCTTC; CDR3aa: CASSLVQGGNEQFF
abundance: many; d_gene: .; j_gene: TRBJ2-7; v_gene: TRBV12-3/TRBV12-4; CDR3nt: TGTGCCAGCAGGACATGGGCGTCCTACGAGCAGTACTTC; CDR3aa: CASRTWASYEQYF
abundance: .; d_gene: .; j_gene: TRBJ2-3; v_gene: TRBV20-1; CDR3nt: TGCAGTGCCACAAACAGAGAAAGCACAGATACGCAGTATTTT; CDR3aa: CSATNRESTDTQYF
abundance: few; d_gene: .; j_gene: TRBJ2-1; v_gene: TRBV29-1; CDR3nt: TGCAGCGTTGATTACAGCATATACTACAATGAGCAGTTCTTC; CDR3aa: CSVDYSIYYNEQFF
abundance: few; d_gene: TRBD2; j_gene: TRBJ2-1; v_gene: TRBV12-3/TRBV12-4; CDR3nt: TGTGCCAGCAGAAGGCAGCGGGGAGGGAATGAGCAGTTCTTC; CDR3aa: CASRRQRGGNEQFF
abundance: few; d_gene: TRBD1; j_gene: TRBJ2-7; v_gene: TRBV24-1; CDR3nt: TGTGCCACCAGTGACAGCGGACAGGGCAGGTACGAGCAGTACTTC; CDR3aa: CATSDSGQGRYEQYF
abundance: few; d_gene: TRBD1; j_gene: TRBJ1-4; v_gene: TRBV7-2; CDR3nt: TGTGCCAGCAGCCCGGACAGGACTAATGAAAAACTGTTTTTT; CDR3aa: CASSPDRTNEKLFF
abundance: many; d_gene: TRBD1; j_gene: TRBJ2-7; v_gene: TRBV6-5; CDR3nt: TGTGCCAGCAGCTACGGACAGGGTCCCTACGAGCAGTACTTC; CDR3aa: CASSYGQGPYEQYF
abundance: .; d_gene: .; j_gene: TRBJ1-2; v_gene: TRBV20-1; CDR3nt: TGCAGTGCTAGACTCCCTGGGGAACGGAATGGCTACACCTTC; CDR3aa: CSARLPGERNGYTF
abundance: .; d_gene: TRBD1; j_gene: TRBJ2-1; v_gene: TRBV28; CDR3nt: TGTGCCAGCAGTTCCGGACAGGGCCTCTTTGGGGGGACGTTCTTC; CDR3aa: CASSSGQGLFGGTFF
abundance: .; d_gene: .; j_gene: TRBJ2-5; v_gene: TRBV5-1; CDR3nt: TGCGCCAGCAGACAAGGACAACTAGACGGTCCCAAAGAGACCCAGTACTTC; CDR3aa: CASRQGQLDGPKETQYF
abundance: once; d_gene: .; j_gene: TRBJ2-7; v_gene: TRBV5-1; CDR3nt: TGCGCCAGCAGCTTGGGACAGGCCAAAGGGCGTTACGAGCAGTACTTC; CDR3aa: CASSLGQAKGRYEQYF
abundance: many; d_gene: TRBD1; j_gene: TRBJ2-7; v_gene: TRBV4-1; CDR3nt: TGCGCCAGCAGCCAAGATGGTGCAGGGGGCCTCGAGCAGTACTTC; CDR3aa: CASSQDGAGGLEQYF
abundance: few; d_gene: .; j_gene: TRBJ2-1; v_gene: TRBV4-2; CDR3nt: TGTGCCAGCAGCCAAGATCAAGGGGGAACCTACAATGAGCAGTTCTTC; CDR3aa: CASSQDQGGTYNEQFF
abundance: .; d_gene: TRBD1; j_gene: TRBJ1-5; v_gene: TRBV20-1; CDR3nt: TGCAGTGCTGCACGGACAGGGGGCAAGGGCAATCAGCCCCAGCATTTT; CDR3aa: CSAARTGGKGNQPQHF
abundance: .; d_gene: .; j_gene: TRBJ1-1; v_gene: TRBV7-2; CDR3nt: TGTGCCAGCAGCTTGGCGACAATGAACACTGAAGCTTTCTTT; CDR3aa: CASSLATMNTEAFF
abundance: .; d_gene: .; j_gene: TRBJ2-1; v_gene: TRBV7-9; CDR3nt: TGTGCCAGCAGCTTATTACAGGGAAGTTTCAATGAGCAGTTCTTC; CDR3aa: CASSLLQGSFNEQFF
abundance: few; d_gene: .; j_gene: TRBJ1-2; v_gene: TRBV7-2; CDR3nt: TGTGCCAGCAGCTTAGAATGGACTATGCGTGGCTACACCTTC; CDR3aa: CASSLEWTMRGYTF
abundance: few; d_gene: TRBD1; j_gene: TRBJ2-7; v_gene: TRBV20-1; CDR3nt: TGCAGTGCTCTACAGGGGGCCTACGAGCAGTACTTC; CDR3aa: CSALQGAYEQYF
abundance: .; d_gene: TRBD1; j_gene: TRBJ2-2; v_gene: TRBV12-3/TRBV12-4; CDR3nt: TGTGCCACCTTCGGGACAGCAAAGAACACCGGGGAGCTGTTTTTT; CDR3aa: CATFGTAKNTGELFF
abundance: few; d_gene: .; j_gene: TRBJ1-1; v_gene: TRBV4-3; CDR3nt: TGCGCCAGCAGCGATCAACCAGGGTTCGTCACTGAAGCTTTCTTT; CDR3aa: CASSDQPGFVTEAFF
abundance: few; d_gene: .; j_gene: TRBJ2-7; v_gene: TRBV20-1; CDR3nt: TGCAGTGGGTCGGGGACCTACGAGCAGTACTTC; CDR3aa: CSGSGTYEQYF
abundance: .; d_gene: .; j_gene: TRBJ2-7; v_gene: TRBV29-1; CDR3nt: TGCAGCGTTGTCTTCGGGAGATCATACGAGCAGTACTTC; CDR3aa: CSVVFGRSYEQYF
abundance: few; d_gene: .; j_gene: TRBJ1-2; v_gene: TRBV6-1; CDR3nt: TGTGCCAGCAGTTCACCCAGGGGCTACACCTTC; CDR3aa: CASSSPRGYTF
abundance: once; d_gene: .; j_gene: TRBJ2-2; v_gene: TRBV5-1; CDR3nt: TGCGCCAGCAGCTTGGAGCGGTATAACACCGGGGAGCTGTTTTTT; CDR3aa: CASSLERYNTGELFF
abundance: .; d_gene: .; j_gene: TRBJ1-2; v_gene: TRBV12-3/TRBV12-4; CDR3nt: TGTGCCAGCAGTTTAGGGTTGGCGAGTGGCTACACCTTC; CDR3aa: CASSLGLASGYTF
abundance: .; d_gene: .; j_gene: TRBJ2-7; v_gene: TRBV12-3/TRBV12-4; CDR3nt: TGTGCCAGCAGTCCGGACATGGTACTTTCCTACGAGCAGTACTTC; CDR3aa: CASSPDMVLSYEQYF